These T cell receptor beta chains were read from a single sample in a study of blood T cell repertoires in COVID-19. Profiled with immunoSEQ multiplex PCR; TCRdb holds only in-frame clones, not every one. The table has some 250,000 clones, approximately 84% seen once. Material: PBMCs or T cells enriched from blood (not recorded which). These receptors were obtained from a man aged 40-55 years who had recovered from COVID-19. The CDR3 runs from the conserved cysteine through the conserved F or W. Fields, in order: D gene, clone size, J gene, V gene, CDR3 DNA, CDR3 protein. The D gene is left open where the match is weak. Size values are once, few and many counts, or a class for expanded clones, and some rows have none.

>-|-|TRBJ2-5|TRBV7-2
TGTGCCAGCAGCCCACGATCGGGGTTCCAAGAGACCCAGTACTTC
CASSPRSGFQETQYF
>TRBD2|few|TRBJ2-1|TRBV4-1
TGCGCCAGCAGCCCCGCATGGACTAGCGGGAGAAATGAGCAGTTCTTC
CASSPAWTSGRNEQFF
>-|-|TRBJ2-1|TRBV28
TGTGCCAGTATTTTTTCAGGGCGCACCTACAATGAGCAGTTCTTC
CASIFSGRTYNEQFF
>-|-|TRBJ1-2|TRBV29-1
TGCAGCGTGCTGACAGGATTAAACTATGGCTACACCTTC
CSVLTGLNYGYTF
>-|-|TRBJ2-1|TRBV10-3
TGTGCCATCAGTAGGGGGGGGGCCGACTACAATGAGCAGTTCTTC
CAISRGGADYNEQFF
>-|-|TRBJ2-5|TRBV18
TGTGCCAGCCTCTTCGACGTGCAGGGTGAGACCCAGTACTTC
CASLFDVQGETQYF
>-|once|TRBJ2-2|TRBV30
TGTGCCTGGAGGGCGGGATCTAACGGGGAGCTGTTTTTT
CAWRAGSNGELFF
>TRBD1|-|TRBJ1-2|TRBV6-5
TGTGCCAGCAGTTTAGGACAGGGGAGTGGCTACACCTTC
CASSLGQGSGYTF
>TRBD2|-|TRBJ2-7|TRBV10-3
TGTGCCATCAGTGAGTCGGGGACTAGCGGGGGAAAGCAGTACTTC
CAISESGTSGGKQYF
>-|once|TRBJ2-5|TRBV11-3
TGTGCCAGCAGCAGGGGGGGAGATTACCAAGAGACCCAGTACTTC
CASSRGGDYQETQYF
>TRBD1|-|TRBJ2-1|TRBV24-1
TGTGCCACCAGTCAATCAGGGGGCAATGAGCAGTTCTTC
CATSQSGGNEQFF
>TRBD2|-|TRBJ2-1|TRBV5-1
TGCGCCAGCAGCTTGGCCGTAGCGGGGGGCCTATACAATGAGCAGTTCTTC
CASSLAVAGGLYNEQFF
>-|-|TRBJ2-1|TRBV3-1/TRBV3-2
TGTGCCAGCAGCCGCGACTATAGCTCCTACAATGAGCAGTTCTTC
CASSRDYSSYNEQFF
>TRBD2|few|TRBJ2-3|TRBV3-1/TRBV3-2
TGTGCCAGCAGCCAACGGACTGGCTCGGGAGGGCAGTATTTT
CASSQRTGSGGQYF
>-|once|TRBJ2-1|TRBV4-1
TGCGCCAGCAGCCAAGATTCAGGGGGGAATGAGCAGTTCTTC
CASSQDSGGNEQFF
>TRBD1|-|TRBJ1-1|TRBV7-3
TGTGCCAGCAGCTTAACTCCCAGACAGGGGGCAAGGAACACTGAAGCTTTCTTT
CASSLTPRQGARNTEAFF
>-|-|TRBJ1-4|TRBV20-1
TGCAGTGCATACAGGGATGAAAAACTGTTTTTT
CSAYRDEKLFF
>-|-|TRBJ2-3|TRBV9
TGTGCCAGCAGCGTAGCGGGCACAGATACGCAGTATTTT
CASSVAGTDTQYF
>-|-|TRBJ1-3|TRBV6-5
TGTGCCAGCACACCATGGCCGTCTGGAAACACCATATATTTT
CASTPWPSGNTIYF
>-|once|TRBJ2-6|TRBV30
TGTGCCTGGCGCAGGTCTACCTGGACATCTGGGGCCAACGTCCTGACTTTC
CAWRRSTWTSGANVLTF
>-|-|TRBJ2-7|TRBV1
TGCACCAGCAGCCAAGATTACGAGCGGGGGACAAACGAGCAGTACTTC
CTSSQDYERGTNEQYF
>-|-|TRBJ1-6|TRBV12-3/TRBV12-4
TGTGCCAGCAGTTTTAACGCGAATTCACCCCTCCACTTT
CASSFNANSPLHF
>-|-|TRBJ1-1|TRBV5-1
TGCGCCAGCAGCTTGATTATGGCGAACACTGAAGCTTTCTTT
CASSLIMANTEAFF
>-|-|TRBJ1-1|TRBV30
TGTGCCTGTGGGGTACAGGAGAACACTGAAGCTTTCTTT
CACGVQENTEAFF
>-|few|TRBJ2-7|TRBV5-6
TGTGCCAGCAGCTGGAGACACCCGGGATTATACGAGCAGTACTTC
CASSWRHPGLYEQYF
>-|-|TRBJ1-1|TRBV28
TGTGCCAGCACCCTTTCATGGGCGAACACTGAAGCTTTCTTT
CASTLSWANTEAFF
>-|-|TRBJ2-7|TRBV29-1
TGCAGCGCCGGCCCCAGTGGTTCTAGTGGCGAGCAGTACTTC
CSAGPSGSSGEQYF
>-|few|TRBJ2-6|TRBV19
TGTGCCAGTAAAGGGGGTGGCATCTCTGGGGCCAACGTCCTGACTTTC
CASKGGGISGANVLTF
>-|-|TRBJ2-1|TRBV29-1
TGCAGCTGGCGGCCTAGTCGATACAATGAGCAGTTCTTC
CSWRPSRYNEQFF